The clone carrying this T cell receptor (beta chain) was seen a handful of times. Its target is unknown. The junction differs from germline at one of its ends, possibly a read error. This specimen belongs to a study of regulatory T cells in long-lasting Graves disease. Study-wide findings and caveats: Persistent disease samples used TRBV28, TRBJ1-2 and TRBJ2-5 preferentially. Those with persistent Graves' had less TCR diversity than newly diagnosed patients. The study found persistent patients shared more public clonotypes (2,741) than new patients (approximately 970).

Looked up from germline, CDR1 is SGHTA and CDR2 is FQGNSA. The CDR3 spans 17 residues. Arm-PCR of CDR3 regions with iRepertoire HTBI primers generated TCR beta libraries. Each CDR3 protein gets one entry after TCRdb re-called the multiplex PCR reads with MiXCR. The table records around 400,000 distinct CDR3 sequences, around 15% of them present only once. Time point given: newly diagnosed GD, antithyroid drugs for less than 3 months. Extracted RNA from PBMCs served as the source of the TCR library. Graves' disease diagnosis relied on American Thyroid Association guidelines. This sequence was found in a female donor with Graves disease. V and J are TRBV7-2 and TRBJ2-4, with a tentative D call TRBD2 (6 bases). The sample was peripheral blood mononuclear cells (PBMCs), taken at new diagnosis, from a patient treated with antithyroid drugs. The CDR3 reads CASSSQDRKLAENIQYF. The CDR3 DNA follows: TGTGCCAGCAGCTCCCAAGACAGAAAACTAGCCGAAAACATTCAGTACTTC.